These 16 T cell receptor beta chains were all obtained from the same sample, sequenced in a study of blood T cells in healthy people across ages. Combining a sample-barcoded 5' primer with a J-beta primer mix, a second PCR ran for roughly 7 to 12 cycles. TCRdb processed the 5' RACE reads anew with MiXCR; each CDR3 protein has one entry. The sample lists 980,000 or so distinct CDR3 sequences, about 44% occurring once. Sequencing input: blood. The receptor set was obtained from a man aged 30-40 years in good health.

Only a few counts were recorded for this clonotype. The V gene is TRBV12-3 or TRBV12-4, the J gene TRBJ2-7; D remains unclear. The J call may be mistaken, given a closer DNA end match to TRBJ2-5. CDR3 length equals 14 residues. The CDR3: CASSLSTLPETQYF. CDR3 nucleotide sequence: TGTGCCAGCAGCCTCTCCACACTACCGGAGACCCAGTACTTC.

This chain connects TRBV5-1 to TRBJ2-3; D might be TRBD2 (7 bases). CDR3 length: 14 amino acids. Trimming removed 5 bases from V and 2 bases from J, with 12 bases in between. Germline V gene lookup returns CDR1 SGHRS and CDR2 YFSETQ. CDR3 nucleotide sequence: TGCGCCAGCAGGGCGGGGGCGATCACAGATACGCAGTATTTT. Amino acid sequence: CASRAGAITDTQYF.

This rearrangement joins TRBV20-1 to TRBJ1-1; no firm D call. Per germline, CDR1 DFQATT and CDR2 SNEGSKA (reference sequence). Trimming removed 1 base from V and 11 bases from J, with 14 bases in between. The CDR3 is 12 amino acids. The CDR3 DNA sequence: TGCAGTGCTAGAGGTCCGACGGACTTTGCTTTCTTT. Its translation: CSARGPTDFAFF.

The J gene is TRBJ2-1, the V gene TRBV12-3 or TRBV12-4; D gene ambiguous. The CDR3 spans 16 residues. The V end lost 0 bases, the J end lost 10 bases, and 19 bases lay between the germline ends. The CDR3 nucleotides read TGTGCCAGCAGTTTAGCGCTCTTCGGTCGGCAGACGGAGCAGTTCTTC. Amino acid sequence: CASSLALFGRQTEQFF.

As regards this clonotype: A much larger clone differs by one base, so this may be a read error. Lacking the conserved final phenylalanine or tryptophan, this CDR3 likely reflects a read error. The rearrangement joins TRBV28 to TRBJ1-5; the D is unclear. V was cut by 5 bases and J by 3 bases, with 11 bases left in between. The CDR3 extends over 14 amino acids. Germline loops: CDR1 MDHEN, CDR2 SYDVKM. As DNA, the CDR3 is TGTGCCAGCAGTGAAGGGCCGGCCAATCAGCCCCAGCATTCT. Protein sequence: CASSEGPANQPQHS.

This clonotype came up a few times. The rearrangement uses TRBV28 and TRBJ2-3; the D gene is possibly TRBD2 (5 bases). This CDR3 contains 15 residues. Trimming took 3 bases from V and 5 from J, leaving 15 bases between them. Per the germline V gene, CDR1 is MDHEN and CDR2 is SYDVKM. CDR3 sequence: CASSLGQRVIDTQYF. The CDR3 DNA is TGTGCCAGCAGTTTGGGTCAGAGGGTGATAGATACGCAGTATTTT.

This clonotype appeared a single time. The CDR3 region is CASSPWDRRQETQYF. In DNA form, the CDR3 reads TGTGCCAGCAGTCCGTGGGACAGGAGACAAGAGACCCAGTACTTC. The gene calls are TRBV12-3 or TRBV12-4 and TRBJ2-5; 8 bases are shared with TRBD1. The V segment lost 5 bases and the J segment 2 bases; nucleotides outside the gene matches: 7. The CDR3 is made up of 15 amino acids.

Here the CDR3 reads CASNPTSGTGELFF. The CDR3 DNA is TGTGCCAGCAACCCGACTAGCGGGACCGGGGAGCTGTTTTTT. The V gene is TRBV7-9, the J gene TRBJ2-2; 10 bases are a match to TRBD2. The germline V gene encodes CDR1 SEHNR and CDR2 FQNEAQ (reference sequence). Germline trimming cut 7 bases from V and 5 bases from J; bases unmatched to any gene: 4. The CDR3 contains 14 residues.

As for this clonotype: Sequence at one end of the junction differs from germline and may be a read error. The V gene is TRBV7-3, the J gene TRBJ2-5; 9 nucleotides align to TRBD2. This CDR3 region has 16 residues. The germline V gene has CDR1 SGHTA and CDR2 FQGTGA. This CDR3 reads CASGLNPTSGQETQYF. The CDR3 bases are TGTGCCAGCGGCTTAAATCCGACTAGCGGACAAGAGACCCAGTACTTC.

V gene TRBV28 combines with J gene TRBJ2-7; D might be TRBD1 (5 bases). The germline V gene has CDR1 MDHEN and CDR2 SYDVKM. Trimming removed 0 bases at V and 2 bases at J, with 11 bases between. The CDR3 contains 15 residues. The CDR3 DNA sequence: TGTGCCAGCAGTTTATGGGACACCAGCCCCTACGAGCAGTACTTC. It yields the protein CASSLWDTSPYEQYF. Based on the CDR3 plus reference TRBV28 and TRBJ2-7, the full variable domain is DVKVTQSSRYLVKRTGEKVFLECVQDMDHENMFWYRQDPGLGLRLIYFSYDVKMKEKGDIPEGYSVSREKKERFSLILESASTNQTSMYLCASSLWDTSPYEQYFGPGTRLTVT.

The chain couples TRBV29-1 to TRBJ1-1, with D perhaps matching TRBD1 (5 bases). Germline V gene lookup returns CDR1 SQVTM and CDR2 ANQGSEA. This CDR3 has 13 amino acids. Trimming removed 5 bases from V and 4 bases from J, with 14 bases in between. The CDR3 DNA is TGCAGCGTTACGCAGGGTCGGGTCACTGAAGCTTTCTTT. Its translation is CSVTQGRVTEAFF.

The J gene is TRBJ1-1, the V gene TRBV6-5; D is unclear. CDR3 length equals 14 residues. Per the germline V gene, CDR1 is MNHEY and CDR2 is SVGAGI. V was trimmed by 2 bases and J by 4 bases, leaving 11 bases between them. Written as DNA, the CDR3 is TGTGCCAGCAGTTACGGGGTAGGCGGCACTGAAGCTTTCTTT. It specifies CASSYGVGGTEAFF.

The V and J genes are TRBV28 and TRBJ1-1, with 7 bases lining up with TRBD1. Germline CDR1 and CDR2: MDHEN and SYDVKM. CDR3 length: 16 residues. The V segment lost 5 bases and the J segment 1 base; nucleotides outside the gene matches: 10. CDR3 amino acids: CASSIGTASGNTEAFF. The DNA of the CDR3 is TGTGCCAGCAGTATAGGGACAGCCTCCGGGAACACTGAAGCTTTCTTT.

The chain carries TRBV5-1 and TRBJ2-1, with 7 bases matching TRBD1. The length of the CDR3 is 15 residues. Germline trimming cut 0 bases from V and 4 bases from J; bases unmatched to any gene: 4. Germline CDR1 reads SGHRS; CDR2 reads YFSETQ. Written as DNA, the CDR3 is TGCGCCAGCAGCTTGGAGGGGACAGTTTACAATGAGCAGTTCTTC. Encoded protein: CASSLEGTVYNEQFF.

The V call is TRBV29-1, the J call TRBJ1-3; 9 nucleotides align to TRBD1. From germline, CDR1 is SQVTM and CDR2 ANQGSEA. The CDR3 length is 14 residues. The junction had 4 bases not matched to a gene; V was cut back by 6 bases and J by 1 base. The CDR3 loop is CSVPGTGSGNTIYF. In DNA, the CDR3 is TGCAGCGTGCCCGGGACAGGGTCTGGAAACACCATATATTTT.

Comment on this clonotype: A much larger clone differs by one base, so this may be a read error. The rearrangement uses TRBV9 and TRBJ2-1; no clear D. CDR1 is SGDLS and CDR2 is YYNGEE in the germline V gene. V lost 0 bases and J lost 0, with 7 bases in between. The CDR3 length is 15 residues. CDR3: CASSVAPNSYNEQFF. CDR3 sequence (DNA): TGTGCCAGCAGCGTAGCACCGAACTCCTACAATGAGCAGTTCTTC.